This TCR beta chain was obtained from a study of human T cells and chemical hapten exposure. Study results and caveats: Donors, who had alopecia, may show an immune response that differs from healthy people's.

This clonotype has a count of ten or more. Its antigen is not identified. CDR3 length: 16 amino acids. Losses at the gene ends were 6 bases for V and 0 bases for J; bases not matched to a gene: 5. Germline-derived CDR1 and CDR2 are DFQATT and SNEGSKA (reference sequence). Individual cDNA molecules each carried unique molecular identifiers attached by the library. TCRdb processed the RACE reads anew with MiXCR; each CDR3 protein has one entry. Of 75,000 to 100,000 distinct CDR3 sequences detected, about an eighth appear once; the ten largest clones hold 2% to 2.5%. The time point was: patch test 1, 2 weeks after DPC sensitization. Sample treatment: therapeutic diphenylcyclopropenone sensitization with weekly scalp DPC. Samples of blood were obtained prior to the application of each patch test.

The sample here was whole blood, taken in connection with sensitization to the hapten diphenylcyclopropenone (DPC). The genes are TRBV20-1 and TRBJ2-6; 10 positions match TRBD1. This clonotype was sampled from a woman between 35 and 50 years old with alopecia areata. Some clones in this sample may be carry-over from other donors' samples. The CDR3 DNA reads as TGCAGTGCAACCGGGACAGGGGTCTCTGGGGCCAACGTCCTGACTTTC. Translated, it gives CSATGTGVSGANVLTF.